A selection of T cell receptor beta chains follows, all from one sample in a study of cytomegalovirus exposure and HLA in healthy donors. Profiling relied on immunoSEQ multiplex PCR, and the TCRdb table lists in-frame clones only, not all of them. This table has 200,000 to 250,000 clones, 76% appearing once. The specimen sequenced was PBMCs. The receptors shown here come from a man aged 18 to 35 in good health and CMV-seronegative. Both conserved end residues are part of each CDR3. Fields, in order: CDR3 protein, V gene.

CDR3 protein: CASSPRGPATNEKLFF
V gene: TRBV2

CDR3 protein: CASSGGVYEQYF
V gene: TRBV6-6

CDR3 protein: CASRLAANTGELFF
V gene: TRBV11-3

CDR3 protein: CASSYPGVTNEKLFF
V gene: TRBV6-5

CDR3 protein: CASSKTGASGYGYTF
V gene: TRBV19

CDR3 protein: CASTDGGGTYEQYF
V gene: TRBV5-1

CDR3 protein: CATSRDSREPQHF
V gene: TRBV15

CDR3 protein: CASSAYRRGAYEQYF
V gene: TRBV6-5

CDR3 protein: CASSVRDTRGANYGYTF
V gene: TRBV7-2

CDR3 protein: CASSQGDRDRWYGYTF
V gene: TRBV14

CDR3 protein: CASSMYGTSYEQYF
V gene: TRBV19

CDR3 protein: CASSLPGQGAGETQYF
V gene: TRBV5-6

CDR3 protein: CASSLANRAGSPLHF
V gene: TRBV5-1

CDR3 protein: CAGGTEGNTEAFF
V gene: TRBV2

CDR3 protein: CASSMGGLAAGYTF
V gene: TRBV19

CDR3 protein: CASSIVGTSVGPSYEQYF
V gene: TRBV19

CDR3 protein: CASSMGDSSGNTIYF
V gene: TRBV19

CDR3 protein: CASSIVGATDTQYF
V gene: TRBV19

CDR3 protein: CATSRDRGQGYAGELFF
V gene: TRBV15

CDR3 protein: CASSSDRNSYEQYF
V gene: TRBV19

CDR3 protein: CASQSKTSGESTDTQYF
V gene: TRBV28

CDR3 protein: CASSESGGGTDTQYF
V gene: TRBV6-1

CDR3 protein: CASSKNQGLWSNQPQHF
V gene: TRBV28

CDR3 protein: CASSESGPYEQYF
V gene: TRBV10-1

CDR3 protein: CASSQGVGGTYNEQFF
V gene: TRBV14

CDR3 protein: CASSPLKTSGIGEQYF
V gene: TRBV18

CDR3 protein: CASNTYAGGTVEAFF
V gene: TRBV27

CDR3 protein: CASSLAQGNTQYF
V gene: TRBV7-9

CDR3 protein: CASRLTVMNTEAFF
V gene: TRBV27

CDR3 protein: CSVVTGLYEQYF
V gene: TRBV29-1